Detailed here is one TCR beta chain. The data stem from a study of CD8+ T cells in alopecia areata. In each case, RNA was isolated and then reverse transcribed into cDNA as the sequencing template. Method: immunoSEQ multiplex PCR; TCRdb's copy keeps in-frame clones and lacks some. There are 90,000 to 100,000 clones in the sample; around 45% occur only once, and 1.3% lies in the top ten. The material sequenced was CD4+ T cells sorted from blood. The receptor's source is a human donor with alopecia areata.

CDR3 bases: TGCAGCGCCCAAGGACAGGGTGTCACCGGGGAGCTGTTTTTT. This sequence encodes CSAQGQGVTGELFF. J is TRBJ2-2 and V is TRBV29-1; 8 nucleotides agree with TRBD1. Germline lookup yields CDR1 SQVTM and CDR2 ANQGSEA. The J segment lost 4 bases and the V segment lost 7 bases, leaving 8 bases of the junction unmatched. The CDR3 covers 14 residues.